The entry below describes one T cell receptor (beta chain). Repertoires were generated with immunoSEQ multiplex PCR, while TCRdb's copy carries only in-frame clones and drops some. In the table there are about 49,000 clones, 79% of which are singletons. These data originate in a study of OX40 agonist ivuxolimab in advanced cancers. About the research overall: Previous treatment with anti-PD-1, anti-PD-L1 or anti-CTLA-4 therapy was allowed; over 35% had received some.

The V segment lost 1 base and the J segment 4 bases; nucleotides outside the gene matches: 6. CDR1 LNHDA and CDR2 SQIVND come from the germline V gene (reference sequence). The CDR3 totals 15 residues. At baseline, cycle 4 day 1, and cycle 7 day 1, blood was sampled. The clonotype was recovered from an adult with an advanced solid tumor such as melanoma, head and neck, liver or kidney cancer. Source: CD4+ or CD8+ T cells sorted from blood, taken in a trial of the OX40 agonist ivuxolimab. The chain recombines TRBV19 with TRBJ2-5; 7 positions match TRBD2. CDR3 DNA: TGTGCCAGTAGTATAGGGGGGGGAGGGAGAGAGACCCAGTACTTC. Its translation is CASSIGGGGRETQYF.